Shown below are 26 T cell receptor beta chains from a single sample sequenced in a study of T cell changes during pregnancy in multiple sclerosis (dated by TCRdb to about 2019). Library preparation was by the immunoSEQ multiplex PCR assay. Imported from immuneACCESS, the table was reduced by TCRdb to in-frame sequences with V and J called. These copies leave out some clones; in studies compared against another copy, an unresolved V gene accounts for under half, and the cause of the remainder is not known. Here the sample has 39,000 or so clones; around 90% occur a single time. 0.37% of the sample is held by the ten biggest clonotypes. The sample consisted of CD4+ T cells from peripheral blood mononuclear cells, taken after pregnancy. The source of these receptors is a female donor in good health, enrolled as a control in a pregnancy study.

This clone was observed a few times. J is TRBJ1-2 and V is TRBV10-2; D unresolved. Germline CDR1 WSHSY, CDR2 SAAADI. V shed 3 bases and J shed 1 base, with 6 bases lying between them. There are 13 residues in the CDR3. The chain's CDR3 is CASSDGINYGYTF. The CDR3 DNA follows: TGCGCCAGCAGTGACGGGATTAACTATGGCTACACCTTC.

The rearrangement links TRBV10-3 to TRBJ2-3; D unclear. The V end lost 5 bases, the J end lost 1 base, and 7 bases lay between the germline ends. Germline CDR1 reads ENHRY; CDR2 reads SYGVKD. The CDR3 is made up of 13 amino acids. The CDR3 sequence is CAISSSGTDTQYF. Here the CDR3 DNA reads TGTGCCATCAGTTCCAGCGGCACAGATACGCAGTATTTT.

This sequence joins TRBV23-1 and TRBJ1-2, with D possibly matching TRBD1 (6 bases). TRBV23-1 is treated as an ORF (open reading frame) with a function not yet certain. The CDR3 spans 14 residues. The germline V and J ends were trimmed by 0 bases and 6 bases, with 11 bases remaining between them. The CDR3 nucleotides read TGCGCCAGCAGTCAATCTCCCAGGGGTAATGGCTACACCTTC. Protein product: CASSQSPRGNGYTF.

The rearrangement links TRBV6-6 to TRBJ1-1, with D unclear. Per germline, CDR1 MNHNY and CDR2 SVGAGI (reference sequence). CDR3 length equals 13 residues. V gave up 2 bases and J gave up 0 bases, with 4 bases separating them. CDR3 bases: TGTGCCAGCAGTTACGCAGTGAACACTGAAGCTTTCTTT. Translating gives CASSYAVNTEAFF.

This chain uses TRBV27 with TRBJ2-5; no definite D call. The CDR3 totals 13 residues. The germline gives CDR1 MNHEY, CDR2 SMNVEV (reference sequence). The ends were cut back, 2 bases at V and 2 bases at J, with 6 bases in the middle. This chain's CDR3 is CASSLQDQETQYF. CDR3 sequence (DNA): TGTGCCAGCAGTTTACAGGATCAAGAGACCCAGTACTTC.

The chain recombines TRBV18 with TRBJ2-7; 9 bases are shared with TRBD2. From germline, CDR1 is KGHSH and CDR2 LQKENI. The V gene end was trimmed by 4 bases and the J gene end by 7 bases; junction bases not matched to a gene: 11. The CDR3 extends over 15 amino acids. The CDR3 coding sequence is TGTGCCAGCTCACGCTCTGAGGCGGGGGGGCGTGAGCAGTACTTC. It yields the protein CASSRSEAGGREQYF.

The rearrangement joins TRBV18 to TRBJ2-1; TRBD1 matches 12 bases. J lost 8 bases, V lost 1 base, and 12 bases had no gene match. This CDR3 comprises 18 residues. CDR1 and CDR2 from the germline V gene are KGHSH and LQKENI. The CDR3 reads CASSPRILGTGGTDEQFF. Here the CDR3 DNA reads TGTGCCAGCTCACCACGTATACTCGGGACAGGGGGCACCGATGAGCAGTTCTTC.

This sequence joins TRBV19 and TRBJ2-7; 9 nucleotides align to TRBD1. The CDR3 runs to 15 residues. J lost 2 bases, V lost 7 bases, and 9 bases had no gene match. CDR1 and CDR2 from the germline V gene are LNHDA and SQIVND (reference sequence). CDR3: CASTPDRGQPYEQYF. The CDR3, as DNA: TGTGCCAGTACCCCGGACAGGGGACAGCCCTACGAGCAGTACTTC.

This clone was detected only once. The V and J genes are TRBV19 and TRBJ2-7; TRBD2 agrees at 11 bases. Germline-derived CDR1 and CDR2 are LNHDA and SQIVND (reference sequence). There are 14 residues in the CDR3. The V segment lost 5 bases and the J segment 3 bases; nucleotides outside the gene matches: 3. The DNA of the CDR3 is TGTGCCAGTAGTCGACTAGCGGGGTTCTACGAGCAGTACTTC. Protein sequence: CASSRLAGFYEQYF.

CDR3 in amino acids: CASSLVGDSNQPQHF. The CDR3 DNA reads as TGTGCCAGCAGCTTGGTAGGGGATAGCAATCAGCCCCAGCATTTT. The gene calls are TRBV5-5 and TRBJ1-5; TRBD1 might be the D (5 bases). The CDR3 contains 15 residues. Per germline, CDR1 SGHKS and CDR2 YYEKEE (reference sequence). Trimming pared 0 bases from V and 0 bases from J, leaving 7 bases between. The whole variable domain, filled in from reference TRBV5-5 and TRBJ1-5, reads DAGVTQSPTHLIKTRGQQVTLRCSPISGHKSVSWYQQVLGQGPQFIFQYYEKEERGRGNFPDRFSARQFPNYSSELNVNALLLGDSALYLCASSLVGDSNQPQHFGDGTRLSIL.

This clone was seen only a few times. V and J are TRBV14 and TRBJ2-7, with a tentative D call TRBD2 (5 bases). This CDR3 comprises 16 residues. Deletions cut 5 bases from V and 3 bases from J, with 20 bases between. CDR1 and CDR2 (germline): SGHDN, FVKESK. CDR3 residues: CASSSPGKGTLYEQYF. Written as DNA, the CDR3 is TGTGCCAGCAGCTCCCCCGGGAAGGGTACCCTCTACGAGCAGTACTTC.

This chain joins TRBV2 and TRBJ1-2, with a weak D call TRBD1 (5 bases). In germline, CDR1 is SNHLY, CDR2 FYNNEI. V lost 8 bases and J 8 bases, leaving 18 bases between the germline ends. The CDR3 contains 13 residues. CDR3 nucleotides: TGTGCCAGCCCCCCCCAGGGTCCCCGGGGCTACACCTTC. Translating gives CASPPQGPRGYTF.

This clone was counted a single time. The V gene is TRBV5-1, the J gene TRBJ2-3; D gene unclear. With 0 bases removed from V and 11 bases from J, the gap between germline ends came to 16 bases. Looked up from germline, CDR1 is SGHRS and CDR2 is YFSETQ. CDR3 length equals 14 residues. Written as DNA, the CDR3 is TGCGCCAGCAGCTTGGCGTCCGTAGGAGAAGGGCAGTATTTT. This gives the protein CASSLASVGEGQYF.

The CDR3 nucleotides read TGTGCCAGCAGCTTAGAGAGGAGGGGGCCCTACGAGCAGTACTTC. Translated, it gives CASSLERRGPYEQYF. The rearrangement uses TRBV7-8 and TRBJ2-7; TRBD1 might be the D (7 bases). Germline assignment: CDR1 SGHVS and CDR2 FQNEAQ. The CDR3 is 15 amino acids. V was pared by 1 base and J by 2 bases, with 12 bases between.

The rearrangement uses TRBV6-1 and TRBJ1-2; a possible D gene is TRBD1 (5 bases). CDR3 size: 15 residues. Germline values: CDR1 MNHNS, CDR2 SASEGT. V was clipped by 1 base and J by 6 bases, with 15 bases between them. In DNA, the CDR3 is TGTGCCAGCAGTGAAGTCGCGGGGACGCGAAATGGCTACACCTTC. Protein product: CASSEVAGTRNGYTF.

V is TRBV12-5 and J is TRBJ1-2, with D perhaps matching TRBD1 (5 bases). The CDR3 extends over 14 amino acids. In germline, CDR1 is LGHNT, CDR2 FRNRAP. The V end lost 2 bases, the J end lost 4 bases, and 11 bases lay between the germline ends. The CDR3: CASGLLGVGYGYTF. The CDR3 DNA follows: TGTGCTAGTGGTTTGTTAGGGGTGGGCTATGGCTACACCTTC.

The chain is built from TRBV6-4 and TRBJ2-3; 9 nucleotides line up with TRBD2. The germline gives CDR1 MRHNA, CDR2 SNTAGT. This CDR3 spans 19 amino acids. Trimming took 0 bases from V and 3 from J; bases not matched to a gene: 13. In DNA form, the CDR3 reads TGTGCCAGCAGTGACTCGCCTAAATTCGCGGGAGGGCCGACAGATACGCAGTATTTT. Protein: CASSDSPKFAGGPTDTQYF.

The chain uses TRBV19 and TRBJ1-5, with 7 bases fitting TRBD1. CDR3 length: 17 residues. Germline V gene data show CDR1 as LNHDA and CDR2 as SQIVND (reference sequence). V was pared by 5 bases and J by 0 bases, with 10 bases of the junction left unmatched. Written as DNA, the CDR3 is TGTGCCAGTAGTTCCCGGGACAGAGGCCTTAGCAATCAGCCCCAGCATTTT. Translating it yields CASSSRDRGLSNQPQHF.

The CDR3 loop reads CSVEGIGGNEQFF. CDR3 bases: TGCAGCGTTGAAGGGATAGGGGGAAATGAGCAGTTCTTC. The genes are TRBV29-1 and TRBJ2-1; a weak D match, TRBD1 (6 bases). The CDR3 is made up of 13 amino acids. V lost 1 base, J lost 7 bases, and 11 bases lay in between. Per the germline V gene, CDR1 is SQVTM and CDR2 is ANQGSEA.

This CDR3 reads CASTLAGAFYEQYF. The CDR3 DNA follows: TGTGCCAGCACCCTAGCGGGGGCTTTTTACGAGCAGTACTTC. The rearrangement uses TRBV7-2 and TRBJ2-7; 10 bases map to TRBD2. From germline, CDR1 is SGHTA and CDR2 FQGNSA. This CDR3 contains 14 residues. Trimming removed 7 bases from V and 4 bases from J; junction bases left unmatched: 7.

V gene TRBV6-5 combines with J gene TRBJ1-1; no definite D call. This CDR3 is built from 13 residues. Germline loops: CDR1 MNHEY, CDR2 SVGAGI. The V and J ends lost 7 bases and 6 bases respectively, with 15 bases between them. CDR3 amino acids: CASTPRLMAEAFF. CDR3 coding DNA: TGTGCCAGCACCCCGAGACTCATGGCTGAAGCTTTCTTT.

The V and J genes are TRBV7-9 and TRBJ2-1; D is possibly TRBD1 (6 bases). Germline CDR1 is SEHNR and CDR2 is FQNEAQ (reference sequence). V was clipped by 1 base and J by 2 bases, with 12 bases between them. The CDR3 contains 16 residues. The CDR3, as DNA: TGTGCCAGCAGCTTAGATAGGGGGTTAGCCTACAATGAGCAGTTCTTC. The encoded protein is CASSLDRGLAYNEQFF.

The chain couples TRBV6-1 to TRBJ2-7, with 7 bases fitting TRBD2. Germline trimming cut 1 base from V and 0 bases from J; bases unmatched to any gene: 3. Germline CDR1 is MNHNS and CDR2 is SASEGT. This CDR3 is 15 amino acids long. The DNA for the CDR3 is TGTGCCAGCAGTGAAGTGGGCGGGAGCTCCTACGAGCAGTACTTC. Its translation: CASSEVGGSSYEQYF.

The chain has TRBV5-1 and TRBJ1-3, with D perhaps matching TRBD1 (6 bases). This CDR3 contains 16 residues. Germline CDR1 and CDR2: SGHRS and YFSETQ. The V gene lost 4 bases and the J gene lost 1 base, with 15 bases spanning the gap. The CDR3 DNA reads as TGCGCCAGCAGCGCCCAGGGGAGAGGGTCTGGAAACACCATATATTTT. Residues: CASSAQGRGSGNTIYF.

This chain joins TRBV5-5 and TRBJ2-2; TRBD1 matches 8 bases. Per the germline V gene, CDR1 is SGHKS and CDR2 is YYEKEE (reference sequence). The CDR3 consists of 16 residues. J gave up 2 bases and V 2 bases, and 5 bases lay outside the gene matches. The CDR3 is CASSLMQGANTGELFF. In DNA form, the CDR3 reads TGTGCCAGCAGCTTAATGCAGGGGGCAAACACCGGGGAGCTGTTTTTT.

The rearrangement joins TRBV7-2 to TRBJ2-7; D remains ambiguous. Germline V gene lookup returns CDR1 SGHTA and CDR2 FQGNSA. This CDR3 is built from 14 residues. V shed 1 base and J shed 0 bases, with 7 bases lying between them. CDR3 coding DNA: TGTGCCAGCAGCTTAGTTAGAGTCTCCTACGAGCAGTACTTC. This codes for CASSLVRVSYEQYF. Based on the CDR3 plus reference TRBV7-2 and TRBJ2-7, the full variable domain is GAGVSQSPSNKVTEKGKDVELRCDPISGHTALYWYRQSLGQGLEFLIYFQGNSAPDKSGLPSDRFSAERTGGSVSTLTIQRTQQEDSAVYLCASSLVRVSYEQYFGPGTRLTVT.